Listed below are T cell receptor beta chains from one sample, sequenced in a study of response to subunit inactivated influenza vaccine. MiXCR, run by TCRdb on the RT-PCR reads, gives a single entry per CDR3 protein. The sample includes around 530,000 distinct CDR3 sequences, 16% of them seen just once. The sample was CD4+ T cells sorted from PBMCs, taken less than 30 months after vaccination. Receptors originate from a man aged 50-75 years who received an inactivated influenza vaccine. Both conserved end residues are part of each CDR3. Each record gives: CDR3 protein, CDR3 DNA, D gene, J gene, V gene, clone size. D genes are given only for firm matches. Part of the rows lack a size; the others show once, few, many or a class for expanded clones.

CDR3 protein: CSVELQGGTYGYTF
CDR3 DNA: TGCAGCGTTGAACTGCAGGGGGGTACCTATGGCTACACCTTC
D gene: TRBD1
J gene: TRBJ1-2
V gene: TRBV29-1
clone size: NA

CDR3 protein: CASSQVPARVNF
CDR3 DNA: TGTGCCAGCAGCCAAGTCCCAGCGCGGGTGAACTTC
D gene: NA
J gene: TRBJ2-5
V gene: TRBV3-1
clone size: few

CDR3 protein: CASSLGQGTYF
CDR3 DNA: TGTGCCAGCAGCCTAGGACAGGGAACATACTTC
D gene: TRBD1
J gene: TRBJ2-5
V gene: TRBV3-1
clone size: few

CDR3 protein: CASSRGLAESTDTQYF
CDR3 DNA: TGCGCCAGCAGCCGGGGACTAGCGGAAAGCACAGATACGCAGTATTTT
D gene: TRBD2
J gene: TRBJ2-3
V gene: TRBV5-1
clone size: few

CDR3 protein: CASSENVQETQYF
CDR3 DNA: TGCGCCAGCAGTGAGAATGTTCAAGAGACCCAGTACTTC
D gene: NA
J gene: TRBJ2-5
V gene: TRBV10-1
clone size: few

CDR3 protein: CASSFWGQGSQPQHF
CDR3 DNA: TGTGCCAGCAGCTTTTGGGGACAGGGGAGTCAGCCCCAGCATTTT
D gene: TRBD1
J gene: TRBJ1-5
V gene: TRBV5-5
clone size: NA

CDR3 protein: CASSPPLGRFPNEQFF
CDR3 DNA: TGTGCCAGCAGCCCGCCCTTGGGGAGGTTCCCTAATGAGCAGTTCTTC
D gene: NA
J gene: TRBJ2-1
V gene: TRBV7-9
clone size: few

CDR3 protein: CASSLPFGTGRYEQYF
CDR3 DNA: TGTGCCAGCAGTTTACCGTTCGGGACAGGGCGCTACGAGCAGTACTTC
D gene: TRBD1
J gene: TRBJ2-7
V gene: TRBV28
clone size: few

CDR3 protein: CASSQESSGGSQYF
CDR3 DNA: TGTGCCAGCAGCCAAGAGTCTAGCGGGGGGTCGCAGTATTTT
D gene: TRBD2
J gene: TRBJ2-3
V gene: TRBV4-2
clone size: many

CDR3 protein: CASSGYGQAPNTGELFF
CDR3 DNA: TGTGCCAGCAGCGGGTATGGACAGGCTCCGAACACCGGGGAGCTGTTTTTT
D gene: TRBD1
J gene: TRBJ2-2
V gene: TRBV12-3/TRBV12-4
clone size: NA

CDR3 protein: CASSQDMGRGYGYTF
CDR3 DNA: TGCGCCAGCAGCCAAGATATGGGCAGGGGATATGGCTACACCTTC
D gene: NA
J gene: TRBJ1-2
V gene: TRBV4-3
clone size: few

CDR3 protein: CASTDPAQGGYTF
CDR3 DNA: TGTGCCAGCACGGACCCCGCACAGGGGGGCTACACCTTC
D gene: TRBD1
J gene: TRBJ1-2
V gene: TRBV6-2/TRBV6-3
clone size: NA

CDR3 protein: CASSFDTSSTDTQYF
CDR3 DNA: TGTGCCAGCAGCTTTGACACTAGTAGCACAGATACGCAGTATTTT
D gene: NA
J gene: TRBJ2-3
V gene: TRBV11-1
clone size: NA

CDR3 protein: CASTKPPLAGAYNEQFF
CDR3 DNA: TGCGCCAGCACAAAACCGCCCCTAGCGGGGGCGTACAATGAGCAGTTCTTC
D gene: TRBD2
J gene: TRBJ2-1
V gene: TRBV10-2
clone size: NA

CDR3 protein: CASSLVGGAYEQYF
CDR3 DNA: TGTGCCAGCAGCTTAGTCGGGGGGGCTTACGAGCAGTACTTC
D gene: TRBD2
J gene: TRBJ2-7
V gene: TRBV7-8
clone size: many

CDR3 protein: CASSVVGSGNTGELFF
CDR3 DNA: TGTGCCAGCAGCGTAGTCGGTAGCGGGAACACCGGGGAGCTGTTTTTT
D gene: NA
J gene: TRBJ2-2
V gene: TRBV9
clone size: NA

CDR3 protein: CASSVGGARQETQYF
CDR3 DNA: TGTGCCAGCAGCGTAGGGGGAGCCCGCCAAGAGACCCAGTACTTC
D gene: NA
J gene: TRBJ2-5
V gene: TRBV9
clone size: NA

CDR3 protein: CSARDLLAGLFDEQFF
CDR3 DNA: TGCAGTGCTAGAGACCTTCTAGCGGGGCTATTCGATGAGCAGTTCTTC
D gene: TRBD2
J gene: TRBJ2-1
V gene: TRBV20-1
clone size: NA

CDR3 protein: CASSLGSGTSGANVLTF
CDR3 DNA: TGTGCCAGCAGTCTAGGGAGCGGGACCTCTGGGGCCAACGTCCTGACTTTC
D gene: TRBD2
J gene: TRBJ2-6
V gene: TRBV3-1
clone size: once

CDR3 protein: CASNRVNRDSPLHF
CDR3 DNA: TGTGCCAGCAATCGTGTGAATAGGGATTCACCCCTCCACTTT
D gene: NA
J gene: TRBJ1-6
V gene: TRBV2
clone size: NA

CDR3 protein: CATDDAGSLTYEQYF
CDR3 DNA: TGTGCCACCGATGACGCGGGGAGCTTAACCTACGAGCAGTACTTC
D gene: NA
J gene: TRBJ2-7
V gene: TRBV10-3
clone size: NA

CDR3 protein: CASSKETSTVFSDTQYF
CDR3 DNA: TGTGCCAGTAGTAAAGAGACTAGCACGGTCTTCTCAGATACGCAGTATTTT
D gene: TRBD2
J gene: TRBJ2-3
V gene: TRBV19
clone size: few

CDR3 protein: CASSLEGPLGEQYF
CDR3 DNA: TGCGCCAGCAGCTTGGAGGGCCCCCTTGGAGAGCAGTACTTC
D gene: NA
J gene: TRBJ2-7
V gene: TRBV5-1
clone size: many

CDR3 protein: CASSLGTGWTNEKLFF
CDR3 DNA: TGCGCCAGCAGCTTGGGGACGGGCTGGACTAATGAAAAACTGTTTTTT
D gene: NA
J gene: TRBJ1-4
V gene: TRBV5-1
clone size: few

CDR3 protein: CASSLAGGETGELFF
CDR3 DNA: TGCGCCAGCAGCCTAGCGGGAGGGGAAACCGGGGAGCTGTTTTTT
D gene: TRBD2
J gene: TRBJ2-2
V gene: TRBV5-1
clone size: few

CDR3 protein: CASSLTGAREQYF
CDR3 DNA: TGTGCCAGCAGCTTAACCGGGGCGCGGGAGCAGTACTTC
D gene: NA
J gene: TRBJ2-7
V gene: TRBV7-3
clone size: few

CDR3 protein: CASSWTGEGANVLTF
CDR3 DNA: TGCGCCAGCAGCTGGACGGGCGAGGGGGCCAACGTCCTGACTTTC
D gene: NA
J gene: TRBJ2-6
V gene: TRBV5-1
clone size: NA

CDR3 protein: CAISESTGVYGYTF
CDR3 DNA: TGTGCCATCAGTGAGTCGACAGGGGTCTATGGCTACACCTTC
D gene: TRBD1
J gene: TRBJ1-2
V gene: TRBV10-3
clone size: few

CDR3 protein: CASSSWDGNTEAFF
CDR3 DNA: TGTGCCAGCAGCTCTTGGGACGGGAACACTGAAGCTTTCTTT
D gene: NA
J gene: TRBJ1-1
V gene: TRBV7-2
clone size: few

CDR3 protein: CASRYRDRGLYEQYF
CDR3 DNA: TGTGCCAGCAGGTACCGGGACAGGGGGCTCTACGAGCAGTACTTC
D gene: TRBD1
J gene: TRBJ2-7
V gene: TRBV6-5
clone size: NA

CDR3 protein: CASSQDIMTSGGSAHEQYF
CDR3 DNA: TGCGCCAGCAGCCAAGATATAATGACTAGCGGGGGAAGTGCCCACGAGCAGTACTTC
D gene: TRBD2
J gene: TRBJ2-7
V gene: TRBV4-3
clone size: few

CDR3 protein: CSARTPGLASTHEQFF
CDR3 DNA: TGCAGTGCTAGAACCCCGGGACTAGCGTCAACACATGAGCAGTTCTTC
D gene: TRBD2
J gene: TRBJ2-1
V gene: TRBV20-1
clone size: few

CDR3 protein: CASSPAAEETQYF
CDR3 DNA: TGTGCCAGCAGCCCAGCGGCAGAGGAGACCCAGTACTTC
D gene: NA
J gene: TRBJ2-5
V gene: TRBV4-2
clone size: NA

CDR3 protein: CASSFLGIAGRSTDTQYF
CDR3 DNA: TGTGCCAGCAGCTTCTTGGGGATAGCGGGGAGAAGCACAGATACGCAGTATTTT
D gene: TRBD2
J gene: TRBJ2-3
V gene: TRBV11-2
clone size: NA

CDR3 protein: CASNSPGQGAYEQYF
CDR3 DNA: TGTGCCAGCAACTCCCCGGGACAGGGGGCCTACGAGCAGTACTTC
D gene: TRBD1
J gene: TRBJ2-7
V gene: TRBV2
clone size: few

CDR3 protein: CSARQNEKLFF
CDR3 DNA: TGCAGTGCTAGACAGAATGAAAAACTGTTTTTT
D gene: NA
J gene: TRBJ1-4
V gene: TRBV20-1
clone size: few

CDR3 protein: CASSHRTGGAEQYF
CDR3 DNA: TGCGCCAGCAGCCACAGGACAGGGGGGGCCGAGCAGTACTTC
D gene: TRBD1
J gene: TRBJ2-7
V gene: TRBV5-1
clone size: NA

CDR3 protein: CASTGPSQETQYF
CDR3 DNA: TGTGCCAGCACGGGGCCCTCCCAAGAGACCCAGTACTTC
D gene: NA
J gene: TRBJ2-5
V gene: TRBV6-6
clone size: few

CDR3 protein: CASSLAGDQPQHF
CDR3 DNA: TGTGCCAGCAGTTTAGCGGGGGATCAGCCCCAGCATTTT
D gene: NA
J gene: TRBJ1-5
V gene: TRBV12-3/TRBV12-4
clone size: few

CDR3 protein: CASSTRQGLSPGELFF
CDR3 DNA: TGTGCCAGCAGTACCCGACAGGGTTTAAGCCCCGGGGAGCTGTTTTTT
D gene: TRBD1
J gene: TRBJ2-2
V gene: TRBV12-3/TRBV12-4
clone size: NA

CDR3 protein: CASSPMAEKLFF
CDR3 DNA: TGTGCCAGCAGTCCCATGGCAGAAAAACTGTTTTTT
D gene: NA
J gene: TRBJ1-4
V gene: TRBV2
clone size: once

CDR3 protein: CSAGGGGWTSGRGTGELFF
CDR3 DNA: TGCAGCGCAGGGGGAGGTGGATGGACTAGCGGGAGAGGTACCGGGGAGCTGTTTTTT
D gene: TRBD2
J gene: TRBJ2-2
V gene: TRBV29-1
clone size: NA

CDR3 protein: CAISPKVQGADYTF
CDR3 DNA: TGTGCCATCAGCCCAAAGGTACAGGGGGCTGACTACACCTTC
D gene: TRBD1
J gene: TRBJ1-2
V gene: TRBV10-3
clone size: NA

CDR3 protein: CASSYGQGNLQPQHF
CDR3 DNA: TGTGCCAGCAGTTACGGACAGGGAAATTTACAGCCCCAGCATTTT
D gene: TRBD1
J gene: TRBJ1-5
V gene: TRBV6-5
clone size: NA

CDR3 protein: CASSPTSGGYNEQFF
CDR3 DNA: TGTGCCAGCTCACCGACTAGCGGGGGCTACAATGAGCAGTTCTTC
D gene: TRBD2
J gene: TRBJ2-1
V gene: TRBV7-8
clone size: many

CDR3 protein: CASSIIPREKYEQYF
CDR3 DNA: TGTGCCAGCAGTATCATACCGCGGGAGAAATACGAGCAGTACTTC
D gene: TRBD2
J gene: TRBJ2-7
V gene: TRBV6-2/TRBV6-3
clone size: NA

CDR3 protein: CASSGLDGWQFF
CDR3 DNA: TGTGCCAGCAGTGGACTTGATGGTTGGCAGTTCTTC
D gene: NA
J gene: TRBJ2-1
V gene: TRBV2
clone size: few

CDR3 protein: CASSSSRDWYEQYF
CDR3 DNA: TGTGCCAGCAGCTCTAGCCGGGACTGGTACGAGCAGTACTTC
D gene: NA
J gene: TRBJ2-7
V gene: TRBV7-2
clone size: NA

CDR3 protein: CAWSPESGRYGYTF
CDR3 DNA: TGTGCCTGGAGTCCGGAAAGTGGGAGGTATGGCTACACCTTC
D gene: NA
J gene: TRBJ1-2
V gene: TRBV30
clone size: few

CDR3 protein: CASSLGDRPNYGYTF
CDR3 DNA: TGTGCCAGCAGCTTAGGCGACAGGCCTAACTATGGCTACACCTTC
D gene: NA
J gene: TRBJ1-2
V gene: TRBV7-8
clone size: few

CDR3 protein: CATEHSTSGTSKDTQYF
CDR3 DNA: TGTGCCACCGAACATAGTACTTCCGGGACTAGCAAGGATACGCAGTATTTT
D gene: TRBD2
J gene: TRBJ2-3
V gene: TRBV12-3/TRBV12-4
clone size: few

CDR3 protein: CASSQLAPGANVLTF
CDR3 DNA: TGTGCCAGCAGCCAACTAGCTCCTGGGGCCAACGTCCTGACTTTC
D gene: NA
J gene: TRBJ2-6
V gene: TRBV16
clone size: few

CDR3 protein: CSASRDMGGETQYF
CDR3 DNA: TGCAGTGCTAGCCGGGACATGGGAGGCGAGACCCAGTACTTC
D gene: NA
J gene: TRBJ2-5
V gene: TRBV20-1
clone size: NA